Each of the 9 T cell receptor beta chains below was sequenced from the same sample in a study of shared clonotypes between healthy human individuals. Using immunoSEQ multiplex PCR, the repertoire was profiled, and TCRdb retains in-frame clones only, with some absent. The repertoire has a few million clones, over 85% of them found once; the top ten carry 0.39%. Sequencing was carried out using naive CD4+ T cells from PBMCs. Subset noted: CD45RA+ positively selected. The receptors derive from a man aged 18-30 years in good health. Some clones in this sample may be carry-over from other donors' samples.

This chain uses TRBV6-4 with TRBJ2-7; TRBD2 matches at 8 bases. Trimming removed 6 bases from V and 0 bases from J; junction bases left unmatched: 7. The V gene's germline CDR1 is MRHNA and CDR2 SNTAGT. CDR3 length: 15 residues. CDR3 DNA: TGTGCCAGCAGCCTACTAGCGGAGACCTCCTACGAGCAGTACTTC. Translating it yields CASSLLAETSYEQYF.

The chain is built from TRBV6-1 and TRBJ2-2; D possibly corresponds to TRBD2 (7 bases). The CDR3 runs to 14 residues. CDR1 is MNHNS and CDR2 is SASEGT in the germline V gene. The V end lost 1 base, the J end lost 6 bases, and 9 bases lay between the germline ends. The DNA of the CDR3 is TGTGCCAGCAGTGAAGGGGGGGGCCCCGGGGAGCTGTTTTTT. Residues: CASSEGGGPGELFF.

The V call is TRBV5-1, the J call TRBJ2-5; D remains ambiguous. The V and J ends lost 2 bases and 3 bases respectively, with 11 bases between them. The CDR3 extends over 14 amino acids. CDR1 is SGHRS, CDR2 YFSETQ, per germline. This CDR3 is CASSFALGKETQYF. The DNA of the CDR3 is TGCGCCAGCAGCTTCGCGTTGGGGAAAGAGACCCAGTACTTC.

The count of this clone is one. The chain joins TRBV5-4 to TRBJ2-5; 9 bases map to TRBD1. There are 12 residues in the CDR3. CDR1 and CDR2 from the germline V gene are SGHNT and YYREEE (reference sequence). V trimming: 3 bases; J trimming: 11 bases; junction bases outside the gene matches: 5. The CDR3 region is CASSSRDRVQYF. The CDR3 DNA sequence: TGTGCCAGCAGCTCGCGGGACAGGGTTCAGTACTTC.

The chain carries TRBV5-1 and TRBJ2-1; D is unresolved. V lost 4 bases and J 1 base, leaving 9 bases between the germline ends. The CDR3 runs to 14 residues. Germline-derived CDR1 and CDR2 are SGHRS and YFSETQ. DNA for the CDR3: TGCGCCAGCAGCGCTGGTCCTTCCTACAATGAGCAGTTCTTC. Protein sequence: CASSAGPSYNEQFF.

This clone appeared a single time. This chain links TRBV9 with TRBJ1-2, with D unresolved. CDR1 is SGDLS, CDR2 YYNGEE, per germline. The CDR3 covers 15 residues. V was shortened by 0 bases and J by 0 bases, with 9 bases between the two germline ends. In DNA form, the CDR3 reads TGTGCCAGCAGCGTAGGAAGGGCAACTAACTATGGCTACACCTTC. Its protein is CASSVGRATNYGYTF.

This clone came up once. The sample holds other DNA sequences that translate to the same CDR3. This chain links TRBV19 with TRBJ2-6; TRBD1 is a possible D gene (5 bases). V dropped 1 base and J dropped 0 bases, with 7 bases sitting between them. The CDR3 sequence is 16 residues long. The germline V gene has CDR1 LNHDA and CDR2 SQIVND (reference sequence). As DNA, the CDR3 is TGTGCCAGTAGTATAGTTACAGGCTCTGGGGCCAACGTCCTGACTTTC. As protein: CASSIVTGSGANVLTF.

CDR3 bases: TGTGCCAGCAGCTTAGTGGCCCTAGGGCCAGATACGCAGTATTTT. This gives the protein CASSLVALGPDTQYF. J is TRBJ2-3 and V is TRBV7-2; no definite D call. V lost 1 base to trimming and J lost 4 bases, with 12 bases between them. This CDR3 comprises 15 residues. From germline, CDR1 is SGHTA and CDR2 FQGNSA.

The rearrangement uses TRBV27 and TRBJ1-4; TRBD1 matches 8 bases. Per the germline V gene, CDR1 is MNHEY and CDR2 is SMNVEV (reference sequence). The trim removed 2 bases at V and 8 bases at J, leaving 10 bases unmatched. The CDR3 runs to 16 residues. The CDR3 nucleotides read TGTGCCAGCAGTTTAGAGGGCAGGGGGCCATCGGAAAAACTGTTTTTT. Amino acid sequence: CASSLEGRGPSEKLFF.